This TCR beta chain was sequenced during a study of blood T cells in healthy people across ages. The CDR3 loop spans 15 amino acids. The germline V and J ends were trimmed by 2 bases and 0 bases, with 8 bases remaining between them. For the second PCR, which ran for roughly 6 to 11 cycles, a sample-barcoded 5' primer and a J-beta primer mix were used. TCRdb re-called the 5' RACE reads with MiXCR, one entry per CDR3 protein. The top ten clones hold roughly a fifth of a sample with just under 750,000 distinct CDR3 sequences, about 20% of them seen once. The receptor was derived from a man in his 70s in good health. Sequenced: blood. The gene calls are TRBV12-3 or TRBV12-4 and TRBJ2-1; D remains ambiguous. The CDR3 region has the DNA TGTGCCAGCAGTTTACCACTGAGCTCCTACAATGAGCAGTTCTTC. This translates into CASSLPLSSYNEQFF.